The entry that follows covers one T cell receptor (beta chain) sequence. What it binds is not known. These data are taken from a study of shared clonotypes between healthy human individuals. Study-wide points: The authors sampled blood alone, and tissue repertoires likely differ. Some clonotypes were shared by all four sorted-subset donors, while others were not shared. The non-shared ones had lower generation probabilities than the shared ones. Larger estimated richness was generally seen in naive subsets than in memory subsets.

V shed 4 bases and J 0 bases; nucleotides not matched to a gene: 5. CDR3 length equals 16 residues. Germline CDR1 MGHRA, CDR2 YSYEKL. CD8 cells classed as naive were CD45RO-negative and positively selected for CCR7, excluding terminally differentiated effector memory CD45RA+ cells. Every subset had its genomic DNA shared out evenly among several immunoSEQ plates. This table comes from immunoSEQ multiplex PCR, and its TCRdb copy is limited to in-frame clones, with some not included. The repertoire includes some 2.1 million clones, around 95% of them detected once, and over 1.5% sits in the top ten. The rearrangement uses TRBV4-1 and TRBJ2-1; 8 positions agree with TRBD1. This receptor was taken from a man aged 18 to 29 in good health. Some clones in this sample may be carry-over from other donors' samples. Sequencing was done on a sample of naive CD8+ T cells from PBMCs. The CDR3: CASSRDRFGSYNEQFF. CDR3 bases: TGCGCCAGCAGCCGGGACAGGTTCGGCTCCTACAATGAGCAGTTCTTC.